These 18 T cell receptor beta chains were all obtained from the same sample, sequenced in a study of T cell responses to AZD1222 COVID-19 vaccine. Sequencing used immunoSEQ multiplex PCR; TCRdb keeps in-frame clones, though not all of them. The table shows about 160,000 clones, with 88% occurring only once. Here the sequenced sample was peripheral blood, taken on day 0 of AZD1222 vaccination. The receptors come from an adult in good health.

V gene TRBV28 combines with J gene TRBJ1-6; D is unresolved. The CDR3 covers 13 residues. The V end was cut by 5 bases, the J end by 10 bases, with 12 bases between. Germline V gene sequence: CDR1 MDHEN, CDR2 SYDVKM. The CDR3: CASSDLRRSPLHF. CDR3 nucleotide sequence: TGTGCCAGCAGTGACCTCCGGAGGTCACCCCTCCACTTT.

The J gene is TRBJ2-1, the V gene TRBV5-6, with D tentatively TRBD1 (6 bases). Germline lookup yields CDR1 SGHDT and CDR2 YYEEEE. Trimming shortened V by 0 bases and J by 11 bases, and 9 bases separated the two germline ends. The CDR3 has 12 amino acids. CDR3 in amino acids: CASSLVGQQQFF. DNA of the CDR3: TGTGCCAGCAGCTTGGTCGGACAGCAGCAGTTCTTC.

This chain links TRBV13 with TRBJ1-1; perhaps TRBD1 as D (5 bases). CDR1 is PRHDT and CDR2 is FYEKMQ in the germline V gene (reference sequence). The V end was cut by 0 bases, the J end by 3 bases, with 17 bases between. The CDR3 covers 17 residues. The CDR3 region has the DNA TGTGCCAGCAGCTTAGGGGCGGGACGGGGGATCTACACTGAAGCTTTCTTT. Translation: CASSLGAGRGIYTEAFF.

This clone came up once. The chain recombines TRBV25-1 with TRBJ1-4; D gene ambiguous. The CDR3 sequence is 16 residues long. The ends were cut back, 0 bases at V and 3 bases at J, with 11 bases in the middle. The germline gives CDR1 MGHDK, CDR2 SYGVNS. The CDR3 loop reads CASSEYAGDSNEKLFF. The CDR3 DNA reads TGTGCCAGCAGTGAATATGCAGGAGATTCTAATGAAAAACTGTTTTTT.

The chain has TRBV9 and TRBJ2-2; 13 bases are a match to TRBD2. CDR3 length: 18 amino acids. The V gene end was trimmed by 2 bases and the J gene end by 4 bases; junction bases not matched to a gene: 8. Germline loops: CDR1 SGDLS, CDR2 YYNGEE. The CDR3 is CASSVILAGGPGTGELFF. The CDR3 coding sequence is TGTGCCAGCAGCGTGATACTAGCGGGAGGGCCCGGCACCGGGGAGCTGTTTTTT. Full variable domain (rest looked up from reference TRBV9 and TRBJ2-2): DSGVTQTPKHLITATGQRVTLRCSPRSGDLSVYWYQQSLDQGLQFLIQYYNGEERAKGNILERFSAQQFPDLHSELNLSSLELGDSALYFCASSVILAGGPGTGELFFGEGSRLTVL.

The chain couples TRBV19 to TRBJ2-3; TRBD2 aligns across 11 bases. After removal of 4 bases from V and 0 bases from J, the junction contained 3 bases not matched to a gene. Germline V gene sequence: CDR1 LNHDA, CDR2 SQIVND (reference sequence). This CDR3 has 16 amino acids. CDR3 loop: CASSRGLAASTDTQYF. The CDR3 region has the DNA TGTGCCAGTAGTAGGGGACTAGCGGCTAGCACAGATACGCAGTATTTT.

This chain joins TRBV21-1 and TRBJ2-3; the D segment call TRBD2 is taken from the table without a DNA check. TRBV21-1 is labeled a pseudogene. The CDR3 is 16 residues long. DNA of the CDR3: TGTGCCAGCCCGGGTTGGAGGCGGGAGAGCACAGATACGCAGTATTTT. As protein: CASPGWRRESTDTQYF.

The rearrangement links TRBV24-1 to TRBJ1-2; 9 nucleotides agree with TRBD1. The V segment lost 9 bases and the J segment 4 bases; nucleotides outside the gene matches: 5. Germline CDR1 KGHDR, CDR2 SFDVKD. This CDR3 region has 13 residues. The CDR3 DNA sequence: TGTGCCACCGAGGGACAGGGAGGCTATGGCTACACCTTC. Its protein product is CATEGQGGYGYTF.

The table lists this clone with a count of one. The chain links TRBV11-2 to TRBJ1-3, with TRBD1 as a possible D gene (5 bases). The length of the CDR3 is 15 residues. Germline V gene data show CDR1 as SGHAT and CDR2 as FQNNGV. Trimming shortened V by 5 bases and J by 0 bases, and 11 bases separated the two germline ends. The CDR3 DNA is TGTGCCAGCAGCATCCGACAGCACTCTGGAAACACCATATATTTT. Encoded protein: CASSIRQHSGNTIYF.

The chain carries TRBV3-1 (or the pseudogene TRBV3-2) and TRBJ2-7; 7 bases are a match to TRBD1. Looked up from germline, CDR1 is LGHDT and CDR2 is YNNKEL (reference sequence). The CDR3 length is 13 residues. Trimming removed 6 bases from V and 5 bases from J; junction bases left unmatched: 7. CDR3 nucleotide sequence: TGTGCCAGCAGGAGGGGGCAGGAAAACGAGCAGTACTTC. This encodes CASRRGQENEQYF.

The CDR3 here is CASSLSAPGELFF. The DNA for the CDR3 is TGTGCCAGCAGCTTGTCAGCTCCCGGGGAGCTGTTTTTT. This chain links TRBV5-4 with TRBJ2-2; D remains ambiguous. Germline V gives CDR1 SGHNT, CDR2 YYREEE (reference sequence). This CDR3 spans 13 amino acids. Trimming removed 1 base at V and 6 bases at J, with 7 bases between.

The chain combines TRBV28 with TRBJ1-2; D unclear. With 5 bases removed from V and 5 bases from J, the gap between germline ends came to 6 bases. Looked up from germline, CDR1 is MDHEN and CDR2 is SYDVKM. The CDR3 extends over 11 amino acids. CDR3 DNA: TGTGCCAGCAGTACCGAGTATGGCTACACCTTC. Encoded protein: CASSTEYGYTF.

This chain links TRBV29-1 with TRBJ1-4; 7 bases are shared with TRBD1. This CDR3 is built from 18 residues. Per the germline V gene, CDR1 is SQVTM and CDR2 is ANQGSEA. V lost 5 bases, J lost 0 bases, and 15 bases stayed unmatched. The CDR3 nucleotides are TGCAGCGTTCGGAAAGGGGGAGGGCAGGGGGCAACTAATGAAAAACTGTTTTTT. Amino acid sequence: CSVRKGGGQGATNEKLFF.

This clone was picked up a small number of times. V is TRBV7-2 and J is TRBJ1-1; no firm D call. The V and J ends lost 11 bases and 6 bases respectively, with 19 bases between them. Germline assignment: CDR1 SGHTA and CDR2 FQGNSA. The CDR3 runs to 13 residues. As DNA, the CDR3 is TGTGCCTCTCGACGGGAGGGAAGGGCTGAAGCTTTCTTT. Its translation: CASRREGRAEAFF.

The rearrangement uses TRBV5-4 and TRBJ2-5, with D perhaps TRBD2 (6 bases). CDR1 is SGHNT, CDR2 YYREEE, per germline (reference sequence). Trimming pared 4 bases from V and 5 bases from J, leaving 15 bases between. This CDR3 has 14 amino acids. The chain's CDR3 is CASSGGSAPETQYF. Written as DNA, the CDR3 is TGTGCCAGCAGCGGAGGGAGCGCGCCGGAGACCCAGTACTTC.

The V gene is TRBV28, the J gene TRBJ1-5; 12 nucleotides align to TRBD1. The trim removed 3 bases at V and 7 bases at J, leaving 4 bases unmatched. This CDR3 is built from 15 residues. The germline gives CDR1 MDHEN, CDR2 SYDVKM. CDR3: CASSLGDRGRQPQHF. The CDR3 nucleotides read TGTGCCAGCAGTTTGGGGGACAGGGGGCGACAGCCCCAGCATTTT.

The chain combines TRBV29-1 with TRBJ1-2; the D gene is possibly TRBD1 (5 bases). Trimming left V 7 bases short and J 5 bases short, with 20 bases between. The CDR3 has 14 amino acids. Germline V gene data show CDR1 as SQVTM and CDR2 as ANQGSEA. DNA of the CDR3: TGCAGCGCCCAAGGGGTCGCGGCAGGGTATGGCTACACCTTC. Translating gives CSAQGVAAGYGYTF.

CDR3 sequence: CASSYLGSTDTQYF. CDR3 in DNA: TGTGCCAGCAGTTACTTGGGAAGCACAGATACGCAGTATTTT. The rearrangement uses TRBV6-2 or TRBV6-3 and TRBJ2-3; no definite D call. There are 14 residues in the CDR3. From germline, CDR1 is MNHEY and CDR2 SVGEGT. Trimming removed 1 base from V and 0 bases from J, with 5 bases in between.